This T cell receptor beta chain is drawn from a study of CD8 T cells in Susac syndrome (dated 2019 in TCRdb). About the investigation overall: The study used repertoire sequencing to test whether antigen drove CD8+ T cell activation and differentiation in Susac syndrome.

In the case of this clonotype: Its antigen is unknown. No qualities accompany the bases; no much larger clone lies one base away.

Points the paper makes about the study in general: The number of individuals in the TCR sequencing and HLA analysis was recognized as being relatively small.

High-throughput TCR beta sequencing profiled peripheral blood CD8+ and CD4+ T cells from healthy donors, Susac syndrome patients and multiple sclerosis patients. The multiple sclerosis controls were treatment-naive patients whose relapsing-remitting disease, either stable or active, fulfilled the revised McDonald criteria. CD8+ TEMRA cells were enriched by FACS, while bulk CD8+ and CD4+ T cells were purified by magnetic negative isolation. Blood was collected in EDTA tubes and processed within 24 hours, with PBMCs isolated through density gradient centrifugation. PBMCs intended for TCR sequencing were cryopreserved in liquid nitrogen and were subsequently thawed in a 37 degrees C water bath. The sorted or isolated CD4+, CD8+ and CD8+ TEMRA cells had a purity of 90% or higher. Unmatched junction bases come to 8, with V trimmed by 8 bases and J by 4 bases. Measured from the cysteine to the phenylalanine, the CDR3 is 14 residues long. Solely the CDR3 DNA is kept, with 42 bases framed from the first base. Reading the germline V gene (reference sequence) gives CDR1 GTSNPN and CDR2 SVGIG.

RNA was extracted using the RNeasy kit, and roughly 0.45 to 1 microgram was reverse transcribed with random hexamers. The immunoSEQ multiplex PCR assay, covering 54 Vbeta and 13 Jbeta segments, was used to amplify TCR beta CDR3 regions. To correct PCR amplification bias, a synthetic template baseline was used for both primer optimization and computational correction. On the authors' methods: Only productive sequences were kept, with reads annotated to V, D and J genes according to IMGT and analyzed in immunoSEQ Analyzer. To calculate clonality, Shannon entropy was normalized by log2 of the number of productive unique sequences and then subtracted from one. For each patient and control, public and private clones were evaluated within the 100 most prevalent clones. A clone was defined as Susac-specific if it was absent from the healthy and MS cohorts, from over a thousand published viral clones and from other ImmuneACCESS disease sequences. Clones were called with MiXCR by TCRdb after fastp trimmed the public reads at Q25, and only in-frame beta chains were retained. Here each entry gathers all rows of one CDR3 protein and keeps the most common genes and DNA. In this record, the V and J calls reflect TCRdb's handling and not the investigators' own analysis. The sample includes about 250,000 distinct CDR3 sequences, with just over 90% observed a single time. Roughly 0.072% of the sample lies in the top ten.

The rearranged chain carries TRBV30 and TRBJ2-1; 10 middle bases align to TRBD2. The sequencing sample was made of CD4+ T cells from PBMCs. The sequence came from a human donor with multiple sclerosis. The DNA reads TGTGCCCAAACAAGCGGGGGGGCGTACAATGAGCAGTTCTTC. Protein translation: CAQTSGGAYNEQFF.